This entry features one T cell receptor beta chain sequence. The antigen remains unidentified. Germline CDR1 reads MDHEN; CDR2 reads SYDVKM. The CDR3 extends over 12 amino acids. Trimming cost V 8 bases and J 0 bases, with 7 bases left between them. The sample is drawn from a study of CD8+ T cells in alopecia areata. Noted treatment: oral pan-JAK inhibitor, 5-10 mg twice daily. Extraction and reverse transcription of RNA yielded cDNA as the sequencing template. Using immunoSEQ multiplex PCR, the repertoire was profiled, and TCRdb retains in-frame clones only, with some absent. Of roughly 120,000 clones in the sample, less than 70% were seen once. Broader study findings: While tofacitinib was given, many expanded lesional clones persisted in scalp and blood.

The TCR comes from a human donor with alopecia areata. The chain joins TRBV28 to TRBJ1-2, with a weak D call TRBD1 (5 bases). Sample: CD4+ T cells sorted from blood, taken at week 24, from a patient treated with tofacitinib. The CDR3 coding sequence is TGTGCCAGCCAGGGCCCTAACTATGGCTACACCTTC. Translating gives CASQGPNYGYTF.